One and the same sample provided the 23 T cell receptor beta chains below, sequenced in a study of shared clonotypes between healthy human individuals. Profiling relied on immunoSEQ multiplex PCR, and the TCRdb table lists in-frame clones only, not all of them. The sample has about 1.4 million clones, roughly 96% seen once. The sequenced material came from naive CD4+ T cells sorted from blood. The sample's subset: CD45RA+ positively selected. The receptors here all came from a man aged 25-45 years in good health.

The CDR3 coding sequence is TGCGCCAGCAGCCAAGGTTCTGGGGTTTCGACCTACGAGCAGTACTTC. It encodes CASSQGSGVSTYEQYF. This chain connects TRBV4-3 to TRBJ2-7, with D hard to call. The CDR3 covers 16 residues. The germline V gene encodes CDR1 LGHNA and CDR2 YSLEER. V gave up 1 base and J gave up 2 bases, with 15 bases separating them.

The chain carries TRBV5-4 and TRBJ1-5, with TRBD1 matching over 7 bases. The trim removed 4 bases at V and 5 bases at J, leaving 6 bases unmatched. The CDR3 has 14 residues. In germline, CDR1 is SGHNT, CDR2 YYREEE (reference sequence). This CDR3 is CASSARGRDQPQHF. In nucleotides, the CDR3 is TGTGCCAGCAGCGCGAGGGGGCGTGATCAGCCCCAGCATTTT.

This chain joins TRBV19 and TRBJ2-1; D may be TRBD1 (6 bases). CDR3 length: 13 residues. The germline V gene has CDR1 LNHDA and CDR2 SQIVND (reference sequence). Deletions cut 11 bases from V and 5 bases from J, with 16 bases between. CDR3 residues: CASKTGTNNEQFF. For the CDR3, the DNA is TGTGCCTCAAAAACCGGGACAAACAATGAGCAGTTCTTC.

The V gene is TRBV5-1, the J gene TRBJ2-1; TRBD2 matches at 7 bases. Looked up from germline, CDR1 is SGHRS and CDR2 is YFSETQ. There are 15 residues in the CDR3. After removal of 5 bases from V and 8 bases from J, the junction contained 13 bases not matched to a gene. Written as DNA, the CDR3 is TGCGCCAGCAGGCGAGGGACTAACGCGGCCGATGAGCAGTTCTTC. This encodes CASRRGTNAADEQFF.

The gene calls are TRBV2 and TRBJ2-7; D could derive from TRBD1 or TRBD2 (5 bases each). The CDR3 spans 15 residues. Germline V lookup: CDR1 SNHLY, CDR2 FYNNEI. Trimming removed 5 bases from V and 3 bases from J, with 17 bases in between. CDR3 amino acids: CASSSRLRGGYEQYF. CDR3 in DNA: TGTGCCAGCAGTTCCCGACTAAGGGGTGGCTACGAGCAGTACTTC.

As for this clone: Other DNA sequences in the same sample also yield this CDR3. This chain links TRBV6-6 with TRBJ2-5; D is unclear. The CDR3 length is 11 residues. Germline V gives CDR1 MNHNY, CDR2 SVGAGI (reference sequence). V was cut by 5 bases and J by 2 bases, with 3 bases left in between. This CDR3 is CASSLQETQYF. The CDR3 nucleotides read TGTGCCAGCAGTCTACAAGAGACCCAGTACTTC.

J is TRBJ2-5 and V is TRBV7-9; a possible D gene is TRBD2 (7 bases). This CDR3 comprises 12 residues. Germline-derived CDR1 and CDR2 are SEHNR and FQNEAQ (reference sequence). V lost 11 bases to trimming and J lost 0 bases, with 10 bases between them. This chain's CDR3 is CAWEGDQETQYF. In DNA form, the CDR3 reads TGTGCCTGGGAGGGGGACCAAGAGACCCAGTACTTC. Using reference TRBV7-9 and TRBJ2-5 for the parts outside the CDR3, the full variable domain is DTGVSQNPRHKITKRGQNVTFRCDPISEHNRLYWYRQTLGQGPEFLTYFQNEAQLEKSRLLSDRFSAERPKGSFSTLEIQRTEQGDSAMYLCAWEGDQETQYFGPGTRLLVL.

The chain is built from TRBV5-1 and TRBJ2-7; TRBD2 aligns across 10 bases. This CDR3 comprises 16 residues. The junction had 3 bases not matched to a gene; V was cut back by 0 bases and J by 0 bases. Germline CDR1 reads SGHRS; CDR2 reads YFSETQ. This chain's CDR3 is CASSLGRTSGSYEQYF. The DNA of the CDR3 is TGCGCCAGCAGCTTGGGGAGGACTAGCGGCTCCTACGAGCAGTACTTC.

The V call is TRBV6-1, the J call TRBJ2-7, with D maybe TRBD2 (6 bases). The CDR3 extends over 14 amino acids. Germline lookup yields CDR1 MNHNS and CDR2 SASEGT. Trimming stripped 7 bases from V and 3 bases from J, with 16 bases between. The CDR3 DNA follows: TGTGCCAGCATTCAATATAGCGGAGGCTACGAGCAGTACTTC. As protein: CASIQYSGGYEQYF.

The chain couples TRBV28 to TRBJ2-7; possible D gene TRBD2, 6 bases. Per germline, CDR1 MDHEN and CDR2 SYDVKM. V dropped 3 bases and J dropped 5 bases, with 20 bases sitting between them. The CDR3 is made up of 16 amino acids. CDR3 protein: CASSLPRRTGGDEQYF. DNA for the CDR3: TGTGCCAGCAGTTTGCCTCGTCGGACCGGGGGAGACGAGCAGTACTTC.

The chain recombines TRBV19 with TRBJ1-5; D uncertain. The CDR3 runs to 15 residues. V was trimmed by 3 bases and J by 0 bases, leaving 9 bases between them. Germline CDR1 reads LNHDA; CDR2 reads SQIVND (reference sequence). The CDR3 DNA is TGTGCCAGTAGTATCAGTCACGGTAGCAATCAGCCCCAGCATTTT. The encoded protein is CASSISHGSNQPQHF. The full variable domain, its missing parts supplied by reference TRBV19 and TRBJ1-5, is DGGITQSPKYLFRKEGQNVTLSCEQNLNHDAMYWYRQDPGQGLRLIYYSQIVNDFQKGDIAEGYSVSREKKESFPLTVTSAQKNPTAFYLCASSISHGSNQPQHFGDGTRLSIL.

In DNA form, the CDR3 reads TGTGCCAGCAGCGCACAGGGGGCGGGCACCGGGGAGCTGTTTTTT. Its translation: CASSAQGAGTGELFF. The rearrangement links TRBV25-1 to TRBJ2-2, with 9 bases aligning to TRBD1. This CDR3 contains 15 residues. V shed 6 bases and J 4 bases; nucleotides not matched to a gene: 6. CDR1 and CDR2 from the germline V gene are MGHDK and SYGVNS.

The V and J genes are TRBV5-4 and TRBJ1-1; D remains ambiguous. Germline CDR1 SGHNT, CDR2 YYREEE (reference sequence). The V gene lost 9 bases and the J gene lost 3 bases, with 12 bases spanning the gap. This CDR3 has 12 residues. This chain's CDR3 is CATSYRDTEAFF. CDR3 coding DNA: TGTGCCACCTCTTACCGGGACACTGAAGCTTTCTTT. Filled out from reference TRBV5-4 and TRBJ1-1, the complete variable domain reads ETGVTQSPTHLIKTRGQQVTLRCSSQSGHNTVSWYQQALGQGPQFIFQYYREEENGRGNFPPRFSGLQFPNYSSELNVNALELDDSALYLCATSYRDTEAFFGQGTRLTVV.

The genes are TRBV4-3 and TRBJ2-7; D not certain. The CDR3 has 12 residues. The germline gives CDR1 LGHNA, CDR2 YSLEER. Trimming removed 1 base at V and 7 bases at J, with 8 bases between. CDR3 sequence: CASSQAAGEQYF. CDR3 DNA sequence: TGCGCCAGCAGCCAAGCAGCCGGAGAGCAGTACTTC.

CDR3 region: CASSNRGREANEQFF. CDR3 coding DNA: TGTGCCAGCTCAAACAGGGGGCGAGAGGCCAATGAGCAGTTCTTC. This rearrangement joins TRBV9 to TRBJ2-1; 9 nucleotides line up with TRBD1. Germline loops: CDR1 SGDLS, CDR2 YYNGEE. The junction had 11 bases not matched to a gene; V was cut back by 7 bases and J by 6 bases. CDR3 length equals 15 residues. Supplemented by reference TRBV9 and TRBJ2-1, the full variable domain reads DSGVTQTPKHLITATGQRVTLRCSPRSGDLSVYWYQQSLDQGLQFLIQYYNGEERAKGNILERFSAQQFPDLHSELNLSSLELGDSALYFCASSNRGREANEQFFGPGTRLTVL.

The chain recombines TRBV2 with TRBJ2-7; D is possibly TRBD2 (5 bases). CDR1 is SNHLY, CDR2 FYNNEI, per germline. This CDR3 is built from 13 residues. Trimming stripped 1 base from V and 9 bases from J, with 13 bases between. The CDR3 DNA reads as TGTGCCAGCAGTGAAGAGGTCGGGGTTGGGCAGTACTTC. It codes for CASSEEVGVGQYF.

The gene calls are TRBV18 and TRBJ1-2, with 7 positions matching TRBD1. Germline V lookup: CDR1 KGHSH, CDR2 LQKENI. The CDR3 covers 14 residues. The J segment lost 5 bases and the V segment lost 6 bases, leaving 9 bases of the junction unmatched. The CDR3 is CASSLQQGTYGYTF. CDR3 in DNA: TGTGCCAGCTCCCTACAACAGGGGACATATGGCTACACCTTC.

This rearrangement joins TRBV28 to TRBJ2-5; D may be TRBD2 (6 bases). CDR3 length: 15 amino acids. CDR1 is MDHEN and CDR2 is SYDVKM in the germline V gene. The germline V and J ends were trimmed by 7 bases and 5 bases, with 20 bases remaining between them. This CDR3 reads CASTPTWGGGETQYF. The CDR3 coding sequence is TGTGCCAGCACCCCAACGTGGGGAGGAGGGGAGACCCAGTACTTC.

The J gene is TRBJ2-7, the V gene TRBV7-9; 13 nucleotides agree with TRBD2. Per germline, CDR1 SEHNR and CDR2 FQNEAQ (reference sequence). The CDR3 is 17 residues long. Unmatched junction bases numbered 7, after V lost 1 base and J lost 4 bases. CDR3 sequence (DNA): TGTGCCAGCAGCTTAGAAGGACTAGCGGGAGTGGGTTACGAGCAGTACTTC. Translation gives CASSLEGLAGVGYEQYF.

This chain links TRBV30 with TRBJ1-5; 9 bases map to TRBD1. The CDR3 contains 17 residues. V lost 8 bases to trimming and J lost 9 bases; unmatched junction nucleotides: 23. The germline V gene encodes CDR1 GTSNPN and CDR2 SVGIG (reference sequence). CDR3: CAAGPSGQGGQSRPQHF. For the CDR3, the DNA is TGTGCCGCTGGTCCCTCGGGACAGGGTGGCCAAAGTAGGCCCCAGCATTTT.

The rearrangement joins TRBV2 to TRBJ2-7; 7 bases match TRBD2. Germline lookup yields CDR1 SNHLY and CDR2 FYNNEI. J lost 1 base, V lost 6 bases, and 6 bases had no gene match. The CDR3 runs to 14 residues. The CDR3 region has the DNA TGTGCCAGCAGGCCTAGCGGAGGGTCCTACGAGCAGTACTTC. This sequence encodes CASRPSGGSYEQYF.

The chain has TRBV5-1 and TRBJ2-1; 10 bases line up with TRBD2. This CDR3 comprises 17 residues. V lost 4 bases, J lost 7 bases, and 14 bases stayed unmatched. The germline V gene encodes CDR1 SGHRS and CDR2 YFSETQ. CDR3 in amino acids: CASSPDPTSGVLNEQFF. For the CDR3, the DNA is TGCGCCAGCAGCCCCGACCCTACTAGCGGGGTTTTGAATGAGCAGTTCTTC.

Comment on this clone: At the DNA level, this CDR3 is encoded by other sequences in the same sample as well. The chain has TRBV5-5 and TRBJ2-2; D ambiguous. Per germline, CDR1 SGHKS and CDR2 YYEKEE (reference sequence). V lost 0 bases and J 1 base, leaving 4 bases between the germline ends. This CDR3 has 14 amino acids. CDR3 coding DNA: TGTGCCAGCAGCTTGGCAGTGAACACCGGGGAGCTGTTTTTT. Protein: CASSLAVNTGELFF.